The clone carrying this TCR beta chain was detected many times. The target antigen is unknown. The entry originates in a study of molecular identifiers for immune sequencing clone quantification. About the research overall: Five portions were made in replicates from RNA of approximately 22,000 or 94,000 naive CD8 cells, and four underwent sequencing. The study's findings and limits: Highly expanded clone sizes could be underestimated by identical TCR molecules that share a barcode.

The CDR3 runs 14 residues. V lost 0 bases and J lost 3, with 11 bases in between. Per the germline V gene, CDR1 is SQVTM and CDR2 is ANQGSEA. A CD8+CD4-CCR7+CD45RA+ phenotype served as the sorting definition for naive CD8 T cells. With listed TCR primers and previously described methods, bulk TCR libraries were prepared. Using its own MiXCR run on the PCR reads, TCRdb lists one record per CDR3 protein. The sample lists over 550,000 distinct CDR3 sequences; about 25% were seen once. This receptor was obtained from a human donor in good health. Some libraries in this study had Jurkat cell RNA spiked in. The source material was naive CD8+ T cells from blood, with Jurkat cell RNA spiked in. Subset meaning: FACS-sorted CD8+CD4-CCR7+CD45RA+ naive T cells. The rearrangement joins TRBV29-1 to TRBJ1-1, with D possibly TRBD1 on 5 matching bases. CDR3 sequence: CSVEDLSRDTEAFF. For the CDR3, the DNA is TGCAGCGTTGAAGATCTCTCCAGGGACACTGAAGCTTTCTTT.